The 26 T cell receptor beta chains below all came from one sample that was sequenced in a study of blood T cells in healthy people across ages. The authors ran a second PCR of roughly 6 to 12 cycles using a sample-barcoded 5' primer and a J-beta primer mix. TCRdb passed the 5' RACE reads through MiXCR, listing each CDR3 protein once. The sample consists of about 1.8 million distinct CDR3 sequences, 49% of them appearing once. The sequencing sample was made of blood. These receptors originate from a woman in her thirties or forties in good health.

This sequence joins TRBV29-1 and TRBJ1-2; the match to TRBD1 covers 7 bases. Germline CDR1 and CDR2: SQVTM and ANQGSEA. V was pared by 1 base and J by 8 bases, with 4 bases of the junction left unmatched. This CDR3 comprises 12 residues. In DNA, the CDR3 is TGCAGCGTTGAAGCGCAGGGGGGCGGCTACACCTTC. As protein: CSVEAQGGGYTF.

The genes are TRBV4-3 and TRBJ2-3; the D is unclear. With 1 base removed from V and 4 bases from J, the gap between germline ends came to 6 bases. The CDR3 extends over 13 amino acids. Germline CDR1 and CDR2: LGHNA and YSLEER. The CDR3 loop reads CASSQALPDTQYF. In DNA form, the CDR3 reads TGCGCCAGCAGCCAAGCCCTCCCAGATACGCAGTATTTT.

As concerns this clonotype: Likely a read error: the CDR3 ends without its conserved phenylalanine or tryptophan. CDR3 protein: CSATGIAASYEQYL. The DNA for the CDR3 is TGCAGTGCCACCGGGATAGCGGCCTCGTACGAGCAGTACCTC. This chain joins TRBV20-1 and TRBJ2-4; D might be TRBD2 (6 bases). The DNA end lines up better with TRBJ2-7; the J call may be wrong. Germline loops: CDR1 DFQATT, CDR2 SNEGSKA (reference sequence). This CDR3 has 14 amino acids.

The chain is built from TRBV20-1 and TRBJ2-1; 8 positions agree with TRBD1. V trimming: 8 bases; J trimming: 2 bases; junction bases outside the gene matches: 5. The CDR3 contains 13 residues. Germline assignment: CDR1 DFQATT and CDR2 SNEGSKA (reference sequence). Here the CDR3 reads CSPWTGTYNEQFF. The CDR3 coding sequence is TGCAGTCCGTGGACAGGGACCTACAATGAGCAGTTCTTC.

The table lists this clonotype with a few counts. The chain uses TRBV20-1 and TRBJ2-3, with 8 bases lining up with TRBD2. Germline V gene lookup returns CDR1 DFQATT and CDR2 SNEGSKA (reference sequence). The CDR3 sequence is 15 residues long. With V trimmed by 0 bases and J by 1 base, 3 bases remained unmatched. The CDR3 nucleotides are TGCAGTGCTAGAGAACGGCGGGGGGGCACAGATACGCAGTATTTT. Residues: CSARERRGGTDTQYF.

About this clonotype: A read error may explain this, as a much larger clone is one base away. V and J are TRBV9 and TRBJ2-6; weak D call: TRBD1 (5 bases). Germline CDR1 SGDLS, CDR2 YYNGEE. The CDR3 spans 15 residues. The CDR3 coding sequence is TGTGCCAGCAGCGTACCCAGGGCTGGGGCCAACGCCCTGACTTTC. Amino acid sequence: CASSVPRAGANALTF. The full variable domain, rest sourced from reference TRBV9 and TRBJ2-6, is DSGVTQTPKHLITATGQRVTLRCSPRSGDLSVYWYQQSLDQGLQFLIQYYNGEERAKGNILERFSAQQFPDLHSELNLSSLELGDSALYFCASSVPRAGANALTFGAGSRLTVL.

The chain recombines TRBV2 with TRBJ1-4, with D unresolved. The CDR3 spans 14 residues. Germline CDR1 is SNHLY and CDR2 is FYNNEI. The ends were cut back, 8 bases at V and 0 bases at J, with 10 bases in the middle. CDR3 coding DNA: TGTGCCAGCCACCGAGTAGCAACTAATGAAAAACTGTTTTTT. Translated, it gives CASHRVATNEKLFF. The full variable domain, in which reference TRBV2 and TRBJ1-4 provide the parts outside the CDR3, is EPEVTQTPSHQVTQMGQEVILRCVPISNHLYFYWYRQILGQKVEFLVSFYNNEISEKSEIFDDQFSVERPDGSNFTLKIRSTKLEDSAMYFCASHRVATNEKLFFGSGTQLSVL.

This clonotype showed up just a few times. The chain uses TRBV6-5 and TRBJ1-2; D remains unclear. The V end lost 4 bases, the J end lost 3 bases, and 12 bases lay between the germline ends. Germline-derived CDR1 and CDR2 are MNHEY and SVGAGI. The CDR3 length is 14 residues. The CDR3 DNA is TGTGCCAGCAGTTCCGACCAGGAGGACTATGGCTACACCTTC. Residues: CASSSDQEDYGYTF.

This chain uses TRBV11-2 with TRBJ2-3; maybe TRBD2 (6 bases). The CDR3 contains 14 residues. Looked up from germline, CDR1 is SGHAT and CDR2 is FQNNGV. V was shortened by 3 bases and J by 4 bases, with 11 bases between the two germline ends. The CDR3 here is CASSFRDFSDTQYF. The DNA for the CDR3 is TGTGCCAGCAGCTTTCGGGACTTTTCAGATACGCAGTATTTT.

On this clonotype: This could be a read error, since a much larger clone is one nucleotide away. The genes are TRBV5-1 and TRBJ2-1; D is unresolved. Germline V lookup: CDR1 SGHRS, CDR2 YFSETQ. The CDR3 covers 15 residues. Trimming stripped 0 bases from V and 8 bases from J, with 15 bases between. CDR3 coding DNA: TGCGCCAGCAGCTTGGGTCAGCGTAGCATAGATGAGCAGTTCTTC. This translates into CASSLGQRSIDEQFF.

A few counts support this clonotype. The V call is TRBV27, the J call TRBJ2-6; D is unclear. From germline, CDR1 is MNHEY and CDR2 SMNVEV (reference sequence). This CDR3 region has 16 residues. The V gene lost 1 base and the J gene lost 0 bases, with 7 bases spanning the gap. The CDR3 reads CASSLWRTSGANVLTF. The CDR3 DNA is TGTGCCAGCAGTTTATGGAGAACCTCTGGGGCCAACGTCCTGACTTTC.

For the CDR3, the DNA is TGTGCCAGCAAATATAGGGCCGGGCTAGCGGGGGGTACAAAGAACACCGGGGAGCTGTTTTTT. It translates to CASKYRAGLAGGTKNTGELFF. The rearrangement uses TRBV12-3 or TRBV12-4 and TRBJ2-2, with TRBD2 identical over 11 bases. Losses at the gene ends were 7 bases for V and 1 base for J; bases not matched to a gene: 20. The CDR3 is made up of 21 amino acids.

The CDR3 sequence is CASSFRVKGTDTQYF. The CDR3 nucleotides read TGTGCCAGCAGCTTCCGGGTGAAGGGCACAGATACGCAGTATTTT. This chain connects TRBV7-2 to TRBJ2-3; D is uncertain. Germline-derived CDR1 and CDR2 are SGHTA and FQGNSA. This CDR3 spans 15 amino acids. Trimming took off 3 bases at V and 1 base at J, with 11 bases between the two ends.

This chain connects TRBV10-3 to TRBJ2-5; D possibly uses TRBD1 or TRBD2 (6 bases each). Trimming took 4 bases from V and 3 from J, leaving 12 bases between them. The germline gives CDR1 ENHRY, CDR2 SYGVKD. The CDR3 contains 14 residues. CDR3 sequence reads: CAISVGGPEETQYF. In DNA, the CDR3 is TGTGCCATCAGTGTAGGGGGGCCCGAAGAGACCCAGTACTTC.

The chain couples TRBV25-1 to TRBJ1-1, with D perhaps TRBD1 (6 bases). With 1 base removed from V and 0 bases from J, the gap between germline ends came to 15 bases. Per the germline V gene, CDR1 is MGHDK and CDR2 is SYGVNS. This CDR3 is 17 amino acids long. In DNA form, the CDR3 reads TGTGCCAGCAGTGAATTGACAGGCGCGGGCATGAACACTGAAGCTTTCTTT. Translating gives CASSELTGAGMNTEAFF. Together with reference TRBV25-1 and TRBJ1-1, the CDR3 gives the full variable domain: EADIYQTPRYLVIGTGKKITLECSQTMGHDKMYWYQQDPGMELHLIHYSYGVNSTEKGDLSSESTVSRIRTEHFPLTLESARPSHTSQYLCASSELTGAGMNTEAFFGQGTRLTVV.

J is TRBJ2-3 and V is TRBV6-2 or TRBV6-3; D possibly corresponds to TRBD2 (6 bases). The V end lost 7 bases, the J end lost 2 bases, and 10 bases lay between the germline ends. CDR1 MNHEY and CDR2 SVGEGT come from the germline V gene. The CDR3 runs 13 residues. The CDR3 loop reads CASTGSLTDTQYF. Here the CDR3 DNA reads TGTGCCAGCACCGGGAGCCTCACAGATACGCAGTATTTT.

The chain has TRBV7-6 and TRBJ2-7, with D possibly TRBD1 on 5 matching bases. V lost 5 bases and J 0 bases, leaving 23 bases between the germline ends. The CDR3 has 18 amino acids. Germline CDR1 SGHVS, CDR2 FNYEAQ. The CDR3, as DNA: TGTGCCAGCAGCAAAAGGGGCCACACAGAGAAAAGCTCCTACGAGCAGTACTTC. Translated, it gives CASSKRGHTEKSSYEQYF. Supplemented by reference TRBV7-6 and TRBJ2-7, the full variable domain reads GAGVSQSPRYKVTKRGQDVALRCDPISGHVSLYWYRQALGQGPEFLTYFNYEAQQDKSGLPNDRFSAERPEGSISTLTIQRTEQRDSAMYRCASSKRGHTEKSSYEQYFGPGTRLTVT.

This clonotype was detected only a few times. The rearrangement joins TRBV20-1 to TRBJ1-6; D ambiguous. Between the trimmed V and J ends, which lost 5 bases and 8 bases, there was a span of 7 bases. This CDR3 spans 11 amino acids. Germline loops: CDR1 DFQATT, CDR2 SNEGSKA (reference sequence). The CDR3 DNA follows: TGCAGTGCTCCTGGCGATTCACCCCTCCACTTT. It yields the protein CSAPGDSPLHF.

V usage is TRBV20-1 and J usage is TRBJ2-5; possibly TRBD1 for D (5 bases). This CDR3 contains 12 residues. V lost 0 bases and J lost 7, with 9 bases in between. Germline values: CDR1 DFQATT, CDR2 SNEGSKA (reference sequence). The CDR3 DNA sequence: TGCAGTGCTAGAGAAACCCAGGGGACCCAGTACTTC. Its translation: CSARETQGTQYF.

The chain has TRBV6-2 or TRBV6-3 and TRBJ2-7; TRBD2 might be the D (6 bases). The V gene's germline CDR1 is MNHEY and CDR2 SVGEGT. The CDR3 consists of 16 residues. V was clipped by 7 bases and J by 2 bases, with 21 bases between them. CDR3 sequence: CASTYFEGREPYEQYF. The DNA for the CDR3 is TGTGCCAGCACGTACTTTGAGGGACGGGAGCCCTACGAGCAGTACTTC.

The chain is built from TRBV7-6 and TRBJ2-4; possibly TRBD1 for D (6 bases). This CDR3 contains 16 residues. The V end was cut by 1 base, the J end by 1 base, with 11 bases between. Germline CDR1 reads SGHVS; CDR2 reads FNYEAQ. CDR3 bases: TGTGCCAGCAGCTTAGAGCCCCAGGGGGCCAAAAACATTCAGTACTTC. This encodes CASSLEPQGAKNIQYF.

This clonotype was counted a few times. This rearrangement joins TRBV9 to TRBJ2-1, with no clear D. Per germline, CDR1 SGDLS and CDR2 YYNGEE. The ends were cut back, 0 bases at V and 8 bases at J, with 3 bases in the middle. The CDR3 runs 11 residues. The DNA for the CDR3 is TGTGCCAGCAGCGTAGTCGATGAGCAGTTCTTC. Translated: CASSVVDEQFF.

The V call is TRBV28, the J call TRBJ1-6; 7 bases fit TRBD1. The germline V gene encodes CDR1 MDHEN and CDR2 SYDVKM. With 0 bases clipped from V and 10 bases from J, the junction kept 18 bases outside the gene matches. This CDR3 contains 19 residues. CDR3 protein: CASSLWTLTGSVGSSPLHF. DNA of the CDR3: TGTGCCAGCAGTTTATGGACTTTGACAGGGAGCGTGGGGAGCTCACCCCTCCACTTT. The entire variable domain, with the rest obtained from reference TRBV28 and TRBJ1-6, is as follows: DVKVTQSSRYLVKRTGEKVFLECVQDMDHENMFWYRQDPGLGLRLIYFSYDVKMKEKGDIPEGYSVSREKKERFSLILESASTNQTSMYLCASSLWTLTGSVGSSPLHFGNGTRLTVT.

This clonotype was seen many times. CDR3 in amino acids: CRVLAGTNEQFF. DNA for the CDR3: TGCAGAGTACTAGCGGGGACCAATGAGCAGTTCTTC. The V and J genes are TRBV20-1 and TRBJ2-1; TRBD2 matches 10 bases. CDR1 and CDR2 (germline): DFQATT, SNEGSKA (reference sequence). CDR3 size: 12 residues.

The CDR3 is CASSYGLDGSYEQYF. The CDR3 DNA is TGTGCCAGCAGTTACGGTCTAGACGGATCCTACGAGCAGTACTTC. The rearrangement joins TRBV6-2 or TRBV6-3 to TRBJ2-7; no firm D call. There are 15 residues in the CDR3. V lost 2 bases, J lost 1 base, and 12 bases lay in between. From germline, CDR1 is MNHEY and CDR2 SVGEGT.

V gene TRBV5-1 combines with J gene TRBJ2-3, with no clear D. Germline values: CDR1 SGHRS, CDR2 YFSETQ. Trimming left V 9 bases short and J 0 bases short, with 11 bases between. The CDR3 totals 13 residues. The CDR3 loop reads CATRLPSTDTQYF. Here the CDR3 DNA reads TGCGCCACCCGACTCCCTAGCACAGATACGCAGTATTTT.